The 12 T cell receptor beta chains reported below all come from one sample, sequenced in a study of blood T cell repertoires in COVID-19. Assay used: immunoSEQ multiplex PCR; TCRdb lists only in-frame clones, some missing. In the table there are under 200,000 clones, roughly 83% of which are singletons. Sequencing was performed on peripheral blood. These receptors originate from a man aged 18 to 29 with active or convalescent COVID-19.

The gene calls are TRBV3-1 (or the pseudogene TRBV3-2) and TRBJ2-3; D not resolved. The V end was cut by 7 bases, the J end by 2 bases, with 7 bases between. Germline lookup yields CDR1 LGHDT and CDR2 YNNKEL (reference sequence). This CDR3 has 12 residues. For the CDR3, the DNA is TGTGCCAGCACCGGTTCCACAGATACGCAGTATTTT. Protein product: CASTGSTDTQYF.

V is TRBV11-2 and J is TRBJ2-5, with 7 bases fitting TRBD1. V shed 2 bases, J shed 5 bases, and the junction held 5 bases outside the gene matches. The CDR3 is 14 amino acids. Looked up from germline, CDR1 is SGHAT and CDR2 is FQNNGV. CDR3 loop: CASSLTGAKETQYF. The CDR3, as DNA: TGTGCCAGCAGCTTAACAGGGGCGAAGGAGACCCAGTACTTC.

The chain joins TRBV27 to TRBJ2-5; possibly TRBD2 for D (5 bases). Trimming cost V 10 bases and J 4 bases, with 13 bases left between them. Germline lookup yields CDR1 MNHEY and CDR2 SMNVEV (reference sequence). The CDR3 totals 12 residues. The CDR3 loop is CATGVSRETQYF. DNA for the CDR3: TGTGCCACCGGGGTGAGCAGAGAGACCCAGTACTTC.

This chain links TRBV12-3 or TRBV12-4 with TRBJ1-2; D gene ambiguous. Between the trimmed V and J ends, which lost 6 bases and 4 bases, there was a span of 12 bases. This CDR3 is built from 13 residues. The CDR3 nucleotides are TGTGCCAGCAGCCGCGGTGAGACCTATGGCTACACCTTC. Translated: CASSRGETYGYTF.

V is TRBV5-1 and J is TRBJ1-6; the match to TRBD1 covers 7 bases. V was pared by 0 bases and J by 9 bases, with 6 bases of the junction left unmatched. The CDR3 consists of 15 residues. Germline V gene data show CDR1 as SGHRS and CDR2 as YFSETQ. This chain's CDR3 is CASSLGQGVSSPLHF. CDR3 DNA: TGCGCCAGCAGCTTGGGGCAGGGGGTTTCTTCACCCCTCCACTTT.

The rearrangement joins TRBV11-2 to TRBJ2-7; 8 bases fit TRBD1. CDR3 size: 14 residues. The V and J ends lost 5 bases and 2 bases, in that order; junction bases with no gene match: 5. Germline assignment: CDR1 SGHAT and CDR2 FQNNGV. CDR3 sequence (DNA): TGTGCCAGCAGCGAAGACAGGGGACCCTACGAGCAGTACTTC. It translates to CASSEDRGPYEQYF.

This clone showed up just once. The CDR3 here is CASSLSERFGYGYTF. Written as DNA, the CDR3 is TGTGCCAGCAGCTTGAGCGAGCGGTTTGGGTATGGCTACACCTTC. This rearrangement joins TRBV5-4 to TRBJ1-2; D gene unclear. The germline V and J ends were trimmed by 1 base and 5 bases, with 15 bases remaining between them. CDR1 and CDR2 from the germline V gene are SGHNT and YYREEE (reference sequence). The CDR3 totals 15 residues.

The rearrangement joins TRBV5-1 to TRBJ2-2; D possibly corresponds to TRBD2 (6 bases). Trimming stripped 2 bases from V and 7 bases from J, with 12 bases between. The CDR3 sequence is 14 residues long. CDR1 SGHRS and CDR2 YFSETQ come from the germline V gene. The CDR3 spells CASSLKDYGGELFF. The CDR3 nucleotides are TGCGCCAGCAGCTTAAAGGACTACGGCGGGGAGCTGTTTTTT.

J is TRBJ2-5 and V is TRBV6-6, with TRBD1 matching over 9 bases. V lost 4 bases to trimming and J lost 5 bases; unmatched junction nucleotides: 5. Germline V gene lookup returns CDR1 MNHNY and CDR2 SVGAGI (reference sequence). This CDR3 contains 14 residues. The CDR3 spells CASSWDRAGETQYF. DNA for the CDR3: TGTGCCAGCAGTTGGGACAGGGCGGGGGAGACCCAGTACTTC.

This clone was recorded once. The chain uses TRBV7-3 and TRBJ2-1; 7 positions agree with TRBD2. CDR1 and CDR2 (germline): SGHTA, FQGTGA. The V segment lost 2 bases and the J segment 8 bases; nucleotides outside the gene matches: 9. CDR3 size: 15 residues. The CDR3 is CASSLEGGRSYEQFF. In nucleotides, the CDR3 is TGTGCCAGCAGCTTAGAGGGCGGGAGATCGTATGAGCAGTTCTTC.

The chain has TRBV7-3 and TRBJ2-3, with TRBD1 matching 9 bases. V was clipped by 1 base and J by 1 base; unmatched bases: 3. This CDR3 has 16 amino acids. Germline CDR1 and CDR2: SGHTA and FQGTGA. This chain's CDR3 is CASSLMGQGRTDTQYF. The CDR3, as DNA: TGTGCCAGCAGCTTAATGGGACAGGGCCGCACAGATACGCAGTATTTT.

This chain connects TRBV7-8 to TRBJ2-7; maybe TRBD1 (6 bases). Between the trimmed V and J ends, which lost 4 bases and 3 bases, there was a span of 22 bases. The CDR3 totals 17 residues. CDR1 is SGHVS, CDR2 FQNEAQ, per germline. The CDR3 DNA reads as TGTGCCAGCAGCTCCCTTCTGGACAGCCCGCGGGTCTACGAGCAGTACTTC. Its protein product is CASSSLLDSPRVYEQYF.